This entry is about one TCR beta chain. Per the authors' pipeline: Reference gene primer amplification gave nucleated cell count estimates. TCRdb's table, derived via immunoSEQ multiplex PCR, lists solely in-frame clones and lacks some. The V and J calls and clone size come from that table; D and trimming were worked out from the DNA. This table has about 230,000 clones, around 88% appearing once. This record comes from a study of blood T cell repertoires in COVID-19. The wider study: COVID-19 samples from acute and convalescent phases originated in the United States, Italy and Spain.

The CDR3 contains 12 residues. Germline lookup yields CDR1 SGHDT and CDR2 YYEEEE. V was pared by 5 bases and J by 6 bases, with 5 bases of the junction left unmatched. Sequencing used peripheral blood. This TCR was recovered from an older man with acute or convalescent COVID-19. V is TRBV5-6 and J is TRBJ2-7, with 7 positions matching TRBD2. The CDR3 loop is CASSPSGGEQYF. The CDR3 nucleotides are TGTGCCAGCAGTCCCTCGGGAGGCGAGCAGTACTTC.